The T cell receptor beta chain under discussion was sequenced for a study of blood T cell repertoires in COVID-19. As for the study in general: T cells, B-cell-depleted T cells, or PBMCs provided the cDNA or gDNA that served as material.

Categorization into cohorts depended on clinical history that participants reported. This clone was picked up a small number of times. Measured with immunoSEQ multiplex PCR; TCRdb has only the in-frame clones, and not every one. Of 200,000 to 250,000 clones in the sample, 80% were seen once. The CDR3 has 14 residues. CDR1 SNHLY and CDR2 FYNNEI come from the germline V gene. Trimming took 6 bases from V and 0 from J, leaving 11 bases between them. The clonotype comes from a woman in her thirties or forties with acute COVID-19. The genes are TRBV2 and TRBJ1-1; D is perhaps TRBD1 (5 bases). Source material: PBMCs or T cells enriched from blood (not recorded which). The CDR3 DNA sequence: TGTGCCAGCAGAACGACAGAGATGAACACTGAAGCTTTCTTT. Translating gives CASRTTEMNTEAFF.